A single sample is the source of the 27 T cell receptor beta chains below, sequenced in a study of response to subunit inactivated influenza vaccine. A single record per CDR3 protein comes from TCRdb applying MiXCR to the RT-PCR reads. The table lists about 830,000 distinct CDR3 sequences, approximately 17% of them singletons. The starting material was PBMCs from blood, obtained more than 4 days after vaccination. Every receptor here comes from a man in his fifties or sixties who received an inactivated influenza vaccine.

The sample holds a few counts of this clonotype. The chain carries TRBV10-3 and TRBJ2-7; D gene uncertain. This CDR3 spans 13 amino acids. Trimming removed 6 bases at V and 5 bases at J, with 14 bases between. From germline, CDR1 is ENHRY and CDR2 SYGVKD. The CDR3 sequence: CAIRPAIGDEQYF. The CDR3 bases are TGTGCCATCAGACCGGCAATTGGGGACGAGCAGTACTTC.

This clonotype was seen repeatedly, ten times or more. The rearrangement links TRBV29-1 to TRBJ2-1; D remains ambiguous. Trimming took off 5 bases at V and 7 bases at J, with 9 bases between the two ends. The CDR3 extends over 11 amino acids. Germline V gene lookup returns CDR1 SQVTM and CDR2 ANQGSEA. The CDR3, as DNA: TGCAGCGTTTTAAGTTTGAATGAGCAGTTCTTC. Residues: CSVLSLNEQFF.

The J gene is TRBJ2-6, the V gene TRBV23-1; D is ambiguous. TRBV23-1 is assigned to the ORF class and has an uncertain function. Between the trimmed V and J ends, which lost 7 bases and 13 bases, there was a span of 17 bases. The CDR3 spans 13 residues. CDR3 nucleotides: TGCGCCAGCATTTCCCCGGTGAGACGGGTCCTGACTTTC. Its translation is CASISPVRRVLTF.

The sample holds a few counts of this clonotype. This chain connects TRBV29-1 to TRBJ2-7; 8 nucleotides line up with TRBD1. V was pared by 7 bases and J by 3 bases, with 5 bases of the junction left unmatched. Germline V gene data show CDR1 as SQVTM and CDR2 as ANQGSEA. The CDR3 totals 12 residues. CDR3 bases: TGCAGCGGTCGGACAGGGAACTACGAGCAGTACTTC. Amino acids: CSGRTGNYEQYF.

Only a few counts were recorded for this clonotype. J is TRBJ2-2 and V is TRBV7-2, with unresolved D. V dropped 5 bases and J dropped 1 base, with 8 bases sitting between them. Germline V CDR1 and CDR2: SGHTA, FQGNSA. The CDR3 spans 14 residues. The CDR3 DNA is TGTGCCAGCAGCCAACGCTTGAACACCGGGGAGCTGTTTTTT. Translated, it gives CASSQRLNTGELFF.

V is TRBV21-1 and J is TRBJ2-3; TRBD1, the table's D call, lacks a check against the DNA. TRBV21-1 is termed a pseudogene. This CDR3 is built from 14 residues. Here the CDR3 DNA reads TGTGCCAGCCCAGGGGGCGCCGGCACAGATACGCAGTATTTT. The encoded protein is CASPGGAGTDTQYF.

V usage is TRBV7-2 and J usage is TRBJ1-4, with D possibly TRBD1 on 5 matching bases. The CDR3 is 14 amino acids. Trimming removed 2 bases from V and 7 bases from J, with 11 bases in between. CDR1 and CDR2 from the germline V gene are SGHTA and FQGNSA. CDR3 sequence reads: CASSLRGIGEKLFF. The CDR3 DNA follows: TGTGCCAGCAGCTTACGGGGGATCGGTGAAAAACTGTTTTTT.

V gene TRBV11-3 combines with J gene TRBJ2-1; tentatively, D is TRBD1 or TRBD2 (7 bases each). Germline loops: CDR1 SGHNT, CDR2 YENEEA. The CDR3 extends over 15 amino acids. V dropped 4 bases and J dropped 8 bases, with 18 bases sitting between them. The CDR3 here is CASSSPSGGVDEQFF. DNA for the CDR3: TGTGCCAGCAGCTCCCCTTCAGGGGGGGTTGATGAGCAGTTCTTC.

This clonotype was seen many times. V usage is TRBV12-3 or TRBV12-4 and J usage is TRBJ1-3; tentative D call: TRBD1 (5 bases). This CDR3 has 14 residues. V lost 6 bases and J 1 base, leaving 10 bases between the germline ends. This chain's CDR3 is CASRPGGSGNTIYF. In DNA form, the CDR3 reads TGTGCCAGCAGACCGGGGGGGTCTGGAAACACCATATATTTT.

Ten or more counts support this clonotype. V and J are TRBV12-3 or TRBV12-4 and TRBJ2-3; no reliable D call. This CDR3 has 17 residues. Trimming pared 2 bases from V and 6 bases from J, leaving 21 bases between. CDR3 nucleotide sequence: TGTGCCAGCAGTTTACGGACCGTTCTCCACATTACGGATACGCAGTATTTT. Translated: CASSLRTVLHITDTQYF.

CDR3 sequence: CASSLAYLAGGANEQFF. The CDR3 DNA reads as TGTGCCAGCAGCTTAGCCTATCTAGCGGGAGGAGCGAATGAGCAGTTCTTC. V and J are TRBV7-8 and TRBJ2-1, with TRBD2 matching 11 bases. Trimming cost V 0 bases and J 7 bases; bases outside gene matches: 8. Germline V gives CDR1 SGHVS, CDR2 FQNEAQ. The CDR3 extends over 17 amino acids.

The sample holds a few counts of this clonotype. V usage is TRBV27 and J usage is TRBJ1-2, with 10 bases fitting TRBD1. The CDR3 is made up of 13 amino acids. CDR1 and CDR2 from the germline V gene are MNHEY and SMNVEV (reference sequence). With V trimmed by 3 bases and J by 7 bases, 2 bases remained unmatched. The CDR3 region is CASSLGQGSGYTF. The DNA of the CDR3 is TGTGCCAGCAGTTTGGGACAGGGGAGTGGCTACACCTTC.

J is TRBJ1-2 and V is TRBV7-8; D gene ambiguous. V shed 5 bases and J shed 0 bases, with 10 bases lying between them. The CDR3 totals 14 residues. Per the germline V gene, CDR1 is SGHVS and CDR2 is FQNEAQ. As DNA, the CDR3 is TGTGCCAGCAGCAAACACGAAGCTAACTATGGCTACACCTTC. This encodes CASSKHEANYGYTF.

The chain carries TRBV12-3 or TRBV12-4 and TRBJ2-7; D is uncertain. The V end was cut by 10 bases, the J end by 3 bases, with 16 bases between. The CDR3 sequence is 13 residues long. The CDR3 loop is CATSQTKGYEQYF. The CDR3 nucleotides read TGTGCCACTTCACAAACGAAGGGCTACGAGCAGTACTTC.

CDR3 sequence (DNA): TGTGCCACCCCTGGGGCAGGGGAGTCCTACGAGCAGTACTTC. Its translation: CATPGAGESYEQYF. The chain employs TRBV4-2 and TRBJ2-7, with a tentative D call TRBD1 (6 bases). This CDR3 is built from 14 residues. Trimming pared 10 bases from V and 1 base from J, leaving 17 bases between. Germline V gene data show CDR1 as LGHNA and CDR2 as YNFKEQ.

The V call is TRBV6-1, the J call TRBJ2-2; 9 nucleotides match TRBD1. Germline CDR1 is MNHNS and CDR2 is SASEGT. The V gene end was trimmed by 6 bases and the J gene end by 6 bases; junction bases not matched to a gene: 8. The CDR3 loop spans 15 amino acids. CDR3 coding DNA: TGTGCCAGCAGCCGCGGACAGGGGAGGTCCGGGGAGCTGTTTTTT. It is translated as CASSRGQGRSGELFF.

Worth noting for this clonotype: A clone one base away is much larger, so this may be a read error. The gene calls are TRBV12-3 or TRBV12-4 and TRBJ1-2; possible D gene TRBD1, 5 bases. The CDR3 is 14 residues long. In DNA form, the CDR3 reads TGTGCCAGCAGTTTACAGCAGGGCGCCTATGCCTACACCTTC. It codes for CASSLQQGAYAYTF.

This clonotype was counted between two and nine times. CDR3 protein: CSARDGGGLYQETQYF. CDR3 sequence (DNA): TGCAGTGCCAGGGACGGGGGGGGCTTGTACCAAGAGACCCAGTACTTC. This chain connects TRBV20-1 to TRBJ2-5; 8 bases match TRBD2. Trimming at V came to 6 bases and at J to 0 bases, leaving 12 bases not matched to a gene. CDR3 length: 16 residues. Germline V gene lookup returns CDR1 DFQATT and CDR2 SNEGSKA (reference sequence).

This clonotype was seen a handful of times. The rearrangement uses TRBV12-3 or TRBV12-4 and TRBJ2-3, with 7 positions matching TRBD1. This CDR3 spans 14 amino acids. Trimming took 10 bases from V and 5 from J; bases not matched to a gene: 12. CDR3 DNA: TGTGCCACCCGTCTTAGGGGGCCGGGAGATACGCAGTATTTT. It translates to CATRLRGPGDTQYF.

V usage is TRBV10-3 and J usage is TRBJ1-4; D remains unclear. The CDR3 contains 12 residues. V lost 5 bases and J 7 bases, leaving 8 bases between the germline ends. The germline gives CDR1 ENHRY, CDR2 SYGVKD. The CDR3 is CAISPGLEKLFF. In DNA form, the CDR3 reads TGTGCCATCAGTCCCGGACTTGAAAAACTGTTTTTT.

The CDR3: CASSQEVLGSNEQFF. CDR3 nucleotide sequence: TGCGCCAGCAGCCAAGAGGTTCTGGGAAGCAATGAGCAGTTCTTC. V gene TRBV4-1 combines with J gene TRBJ2-1; D ambiguous. The CDR3 is 15 residues long. CDR1 is MGHRA and CDR2 is YSYEKL in the germline V gene. The ends were cut back, 0 bases at V and 6 bases at J, with 12 bases in the middle.

This clonotype came up many times. The chain uses TRBV4-3 and TRBJ2-3; TRBD2 might be the D (5 bases). CDR1 and CDR2 (germline): LGHNA, YSLEER. V lost 4 bases, J lost 4 bases, and 12 bases lay in between. The CDR3 covers 14 residues. CDR3 bases: TGCGCCAGCAGCCCGGGGTCCCTCCCAGATACGCAGTATTTT. Translating it yields CASSPGSLPDTQYF.

This clonotype was counted between two and nine times. The J gene is TRBJ2-6, the V gene TRBV7-6; D is ambiguous. Between the trimmed V and J ends, which lost 1 base and 3 bases, there was a span of 13 bases. The CDR3 loop spans 17 amino acids. Germline assignment: CDR1 SGHVS and CDR2 FNYEAQ. In nucleotides, the CDR3 is TGTGCCAGCAGCTTAGGAGGATGGCGTGGTGGGGCCAACGTCCTGACTTTC. Its protein product is CASSLGGWRGGANVLTF. Full variable domain (rest looked up from reference TRBV7-6 and TRBJ2-6): GAGVSQSPRYKVTKRGQDVALRCDPISGHVSLYWYRQALGQGPEFLTYFNYEAQQDKSGLPNDRFSAERPEGSISTLTIQRTEQRDSAMYRCASSLGGWRGGANVLTFGAGSRLTVL.

This clonotype has just a few counts. Here the CDR3 DNA reads TGCAGTGCTAGAAAGGGCGGCAGGGGCAATCAGCCCCAGCATTTT. This gives the protein CSARKGGRGNQPQHF. This chain connects TRBV20-1 to TRBJ1-5; weak D call: TRBD1 (5 bases). V lost 2 bases and J 2 bases, leaving 13 bases between the germline ends. Germline V gene data show CDR1 as DFQATT and CDR2 as SNEGSKA (reference sequence). The CDR3 has 15 residues.

There are a few counts of this clonotype. The chain joins TRBV6-5 to TRBJ1-6; D might be TRBD1 (6 bases). Looked up from germline, CDR1 is MNHEY and CDR2 is SVGAGI. The CDR3 consists of 18 residues. V lost 2 bases and J lost 0, with 14 bases in between. The CDR3 sequence: CASSYGGTTSSYNSPLHF. CDR3 nucleotides: TGTGCCAGCAGTTACGGCGGGACAACTAGCTCCTATAATTCACCCCTCCACTTT.

This clonotype was observed a few times. The chain uses TRBV4-3 and TRBJ2-7; D is ambiguous. CDR1 is LGHNA and CDR2 is YSLEER in the germline V gene. V was shortened by 0 bases and J by 4 bases, with 13 bases between the two germline ends. The CDR3 spans 15 residues. The CDR3 reads CASSQEYYRFYEQYF. CDR3 nucleotide sequence: TGCGCCAGCAGCCAAGAGTACTACCGATTTTACGAGCAGTACTTC.

This sequence joins TRBV10-3 and TRBJ2-3, with TRBD2 matching over 8 bases. The CDR3 consists of 15 residues. CDR1 and CDR2 (germline): ENHRY, SYGVKD. Unmatched junction bases numbered 5, after V lost 6 bases and J lost 0 bases. CDR3 nucleotides: TGTGCCATCAGAAATAGCGGGGCTAGCACAGATACGCAGTATTTT. Protein sequence: CAIRNSGASTDTQYF.